Listed below are T cell receptor beta chains from one sample, sequenced in a study of T cell responses to AZD1222 COVID-19 vaccine. Sequenced by immunoSEQ multiplex PCR; TCRdb stores in-frame clones only, minus some. The sample includes 100,000 or so clones, 89% of them seen just once. This sample comprised peripheral blood, obtained 28 days after the second AZD1222 dose. The receptor source for this set is an adult who received the AZD1222 COVID-19 vaccine. Both conserved end residues are trimmed from each CDR3. The order of the fields is V gene, CDR3 protein.

V: TRBV29-1
CDR3: SAVRGGRETQY

V: TRBV19
CDR3: ASSPQGVPTDTQY

V: TRBV27
CDR3: ASSVIQGRLH

V: TRBV5-1
CDR3: ASRETTNEKLF

V: TRBV9
CDR3: ASSELGGSGGEQY

V: TRBV5-4
CDR3: ASSSRELSYEQY

V: TRBV2
CDR3: ASSEGYEQY

V: TRBV3-1/TRBV3-2
CDR3: ASSQGLSEAF

V: TRBV10-3
CDR3: AISEQGVSNQPQH

V: TRBV13
CDR3: ASSRTSGSGETQY

V: TRBV28
CDR3: ASRVSSGANVLT

V: TRBV3-1/TRBV3-2
CDR3: ASSQRTRNTEAF

V: TRBV5-4
CDR3: ASSFQLPGEDEKLF

V: TRBV2
CDR3: AGTSGGSYEQY

V: TRBV16
CDR3: ASSQLGSSTSSYEQY

V: TRBV27
CDR3: ASRNQGVDYGYT

V: TRBV6-5
CDR3: ASSQDRARNQPQH

V: TRBV19
CDR3: ASNHGAGYEQY

V: TRBV5-1
CDR3: ASSSRQGFEAF

V: TRBV5-1
CDR3: ASRLGQGIDEQY

V: TRBV10-3
CDR3: AISELGQGSYEQY

V: TRBV18
CDR3: ASSPRQGLYEQY

V: TRBV28
CDR3: ASSPTIQGDEEKLF

V: TRBV6-5
CDR3: ASSIGTGRQTQY

V: TRBV10-3
CDR3: AISVSGTSGSTDTQY

V: TRBV12-3/TRBV12-4
CDR3: ASSFQKNTEAF

V: TRBV5-5
CDR3: ASSFERVLNTEAF

V: TRBV19
CDR3: ASSATSGSNEQF

V: TRBV27
CDR3: ASRVSGGVHEQF

V: TRBV7-8
CDR3: ASSMDRGSGNTIY

V: TRBV4-1
CDR3: ASSQSDRAGAGQPQH

V: TRBV7-9
CDR3: ASSPAGAAYEQY

V: TRBV27
CDR3: ASSFLGERGYT

V: TRBV4-3
CDR3: ASSQEVQGVRGGGGYT

V: TRBV2
CDR3: ASRKSTVGDQPQH

V: TRBV19
CDR3: ASRQREGNIQY

V: TRBV7-9
CDR3: ASSLEFYGYT

V: TRBV6-5
CDR3: AGRTSGSNEQF

V: TRBV19
CDR3: ASRVQGAGANVLT

V: TRBV19
CDR3: ASSAQLAFSTDTQY

V: TRBV29-1
CDR3: SVEDLSGAGGYEQY

V: TRBV4-2
CDR3: ASSHKDMDLDYNEQF

V: TRBV11-3
CDR3: ASSLPSGATNEKLF

V: TRBV7-9
CDR3: ASSLEQVSRRQF

V: TRBV7-3
CDR3: ASSLGRTDAYEQY

V: TRBV30
CDR3: ASQLGSNQPQH

V: TRBV6-5
CDR3: ASSSSGTVNTEAF

V: TRBV7-8
CDR3: ASSLVWREGRNEQF

V: TRBV18
CDR3: ASSPFQITSTDTQY

V: TRBV6-5
CDR3: ASSLGGGNTEAF

V: TRBV27
CDR3: ASSSDPTPRYEQY

V: TRBV6-1
CDR3: ASSGPGGGTGGAKVGGYT

V: TRBV11-2
CDR3: ASSLVKREREF

V: TRBV19
CDR3: ASKGLAVAEETQY

V: TRBV27
CDR3: ASSNGQPRIGYEQY

V: TRBV29-1
CDR3: SVAQQPDTGELF

V: TRBV10-1
CDR3: ASSADLNQPQH

V: TRBV3-1/TRBV3-2
CDR3: ASSGLQVAGSPLH

V: TRBV5-3
CDR3: ARSHKREECYEQY

V: TRBV3-1/TRBV3-2
CDR3: ASSQATVHVYEQY